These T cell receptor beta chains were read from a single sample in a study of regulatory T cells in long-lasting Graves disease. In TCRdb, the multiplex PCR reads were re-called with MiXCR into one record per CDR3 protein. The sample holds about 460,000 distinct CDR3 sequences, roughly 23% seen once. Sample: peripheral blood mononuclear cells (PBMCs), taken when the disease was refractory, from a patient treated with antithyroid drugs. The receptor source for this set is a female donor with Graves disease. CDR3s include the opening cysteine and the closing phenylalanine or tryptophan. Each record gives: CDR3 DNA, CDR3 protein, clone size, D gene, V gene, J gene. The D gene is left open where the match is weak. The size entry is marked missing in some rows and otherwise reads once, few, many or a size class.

CDR3 DNA: TGTGCCAGCAGTTTTAATCCAAGGGGGAACACCATATATTTT; CDR3 protein: CASSFNPRGNTIYF; clone size: -; D gene: -; V gene: TRBV27; J gene: TRBJ1-3
CDR3 DNA: TGTGCCAGCACCGGGACAGGGGATTCACCCCTCCACTTT; CDR3 protein: CASTGTGDSPLHF; clone size: many; D gene: TRBD1; V gene: TRBV2; J gene: TRBJ1-6
CDR3 DNA: TGCGCCAGCAGCCAATCAGGGGTGGCCTACGAGCAGTACTTC; CDR3 protein: CASSQSGVAYEQYF; clone size: -; D gene: -; V gene: TRBV4-1; J gene: TRBJ2-7
CDR3 DNA: TGCGCCAGCAGCTTGTTTGATAGCGGGGGTCTCTACGAGCAGTACTTC; CDR3 protein: CASSLFDSGGLYEQYF; clone size: -; D gene: TRBD2; V gene: TRBV5-1; J gene: TRBJ2-7
CDR3 DNA: TGTGCCAGCAGCCTCCTAATTGCCCCTAACTATGGCTACACCTTC; CDR3 protein: CASSLLIAPNYGYTF; clone size: few; D gene: -; V gene: TRBV3-1; J gene: TRBJ1-2
CDR3 DNA: TGCAGTGCTAGAGTCCTAAGACTAGCGGGAGGAGGGTACCAAGAGACCCAGTACTTC; CDR3 protein: CSARVLRLAGGGYQETQYF; clone size: -; D gene: TRBD2; V gene: TRBV20-1; J gene: TRBJ2-5
CDR3 DNA: TGTGCCAGCACCCGGACCGACCTCACCGGGGAGCTGTTTTTT; CDR3 protein: CASTRTDLTGELFF; clone size: few; D gene: -; V gene: TRBV12-3/TRBV12-4; J gene: TRBJ2-2
CDR3 DNA: TGTGCCAGCAGCTTAATGGTGGGGCTGAACACTGAAGCTTTCTTT; CDR3 protein: CASSLMVGLNTEAFF; clone size: few; D gene: -; V gene: TRBV7-8; J gene: TRBJ1-1
CDR3 DNA: TGTGCCAGCAGCGTATCAAGGTCCGACTACGAGCAGTACTTC; CDR3 protein: CASSVSRSDYEQYF; clone size: -; D gene: -; V gene: TRBV9; J gene: TRBJ2-7
CDR3 DNA: TGCAGTGCCTTAAACAGGGGCGGCACTGAAGCTTTCTTT; CDR3 protein: CSALNRGGTEAFF; clone size: -; D gene: TRBD1; V gene: TRBV20-1; J gene: TRBJ1-1
CDR3 DNA: TGTGCCAGCAGTTTGGTCTCACTAGGTCCCGAGACCCAGTACTTC; CDR3 protein: CASSLVSLGPETQYF; clone size: many; D gene: -; V gene: TRBV28; J gene: TRBJ2-5
CDR3 DNA: TGCGCCAGCAGCTTCCCCAGGTCCGCGCGGGGATACAATGAGCAGTTCTTC; CDR3 protein: CASSFPRSARGYNEQFF; clone size: -; D gene: -; V gene: TRBV5-1; J gene: TRBJ2-1
CDR3 DNA: TGTGCCAGCAGACCCTCTGGGACAGACCTCGGGATACTGTTTTTT; CDR3 protein: CASRPSGTDLGILFF; clone size: many; D gene: TRBD1; V gene: TRBV2; J gene: TRBJ1-4
CDR3 DNA: TGTGCCAGCAGTTACTCAGGGCGGGGAGGCGGCTACACCTTC; CDR3 protein: CASSYSGRGGGYTF; clone size: few; D gene: -; V gene: TRBV6-5; J gene: TRBJ1-2
CDR3 DNA: TGTGCCAGCAGCCAAGATCTCCCCGGGGGGGAACATCAGCCCCAGCATTTT; CDR3 protein: CASSQDLPGGEHQPQHF; clone size: -; D gene: -; V gene: TRBV3-1; J gene: TRBJ1-5
CDR3 DNA: TGTGCCAGCAGTTTACGCCTATGGGGCTACACCTTC; CDR3 protein: CASSLRLWGYTF; clone size: many; D gene: -; V gene: TRBV28; J gene: TRBJ1-2
CDR3 DNA: TGTGCCAACAGGCCAACCGGGACGGAAAAAGCTTTCTTT; CDR3 protein: CANRPTGTEKAFF; clone size: -; D gene: -; V gene: TRBV5-5; J gene: TRBJ1-1
CDR3 DNA: TGTGCCAGTAGATCCTCGGGGGGGCTGTATAATTCACCCCTCCACTTT; CDR3 protein: CASRSSGGLYNSPLHF; clone size: -; D gene: -; V gene: TRBV27; J gene: TRBJ1-6
CDR3 DNA: TGTGCCAGCTCACCACCCCGAAACACTGAAGCTTTCTTT; CDR3 protein: CASSPPRNTEAFF; clone size: few; D gene: -; V gene: TRBV18; J gene: TRBJ1-1
CDR3 DNA: TGTGCCACCAGCAAACTAACGGGGGGTCGTGGAGAGACCCAGTACTTC; CDR3 protein: CATSKLTGGRGETQYF; clone size: many; D gene: TRBD2; V gene: TRBV15; J gene: TRBJ2-5
CDR3 DNA: TGTGCCATCAGTGAGTCTTCCGACGGTTGGGATACGCAGTATTTT; CDR3 protein: CAISESSDGWDTQYF; clone size: -; D gene: -; V gene: TRBV10-3; J gene: TRBJ2-3
CDR3 DNA: TGCAGCGTTGACCAGGGACGAGACACTGAAGCTTTCTTT; CDR3 protein: CSVDQGRDTEAFF; clone size: many; D gene: -; V gene: TRBV29-1; J gene: TRBJ1-1
CDR3 DNA: TGTGCCAGCAGCTCCCTAGACACGAACACCGGGGAGCTGTTTTTT; CDR3 protein: CASSSLDTNTGELFF; clone size: -; D gene: -; V gene: TRBV11-3; J gene: TRBJ2-2
CDR3 DNA: TGTGCCAGCAAGTATACAGGGGTGAGCGGGGAGCTGTTTTTT; CDR3 protein: CASKYTGVSGELFF; clone size: many; D gene: TRBD1; V gene: TRBV28; J gene: TRBJ2-2
CDR3 DNA: TGTGCCAGCACCGACGGGACTTTGGGGGGGAATGGCTACACCTTC; CDR3 protein: CASTDGTLGGNGYTF; clone size: many; D gene: -; V gene: TRBV28; J gene: TRBJ1-2
CDR3 DNA: TGTGCCAGCAGCTTAGACTACTCCTACGAGCAGTACTTC; CDR3 protein: CASSLDYSYEQYF; clone size: many; D gene: -; V gene: TRBV11-2; J gene: TRBJ2-7
CDR3 DNA: TGTGCCTGGAGTCCCCAGGATGGAAAACTGTTTTTT; CDR3 protein: CAWSPQDGKLFF; clone size: few; D gene: -; V gene: TRBV30; J gene: TRBJ1-4